This TCR beta chain is from a study of glioma-infiltrating T cells. Using RNA template, CDR3s of TCR alpha and beta were amplified with iRepertoire arm-PCR. Input was roughly 85-450 ng of tissue mRNA or PBMC total RNA. From the multiplex PCR reads, TCRdb called clonotypes with MiXCR, one entry per CDR3 protein. The data contain about 110,000 distinct CDR3 sequences, around a quarter of them singletons. The table lists this clonotype with many counts. Its cognate antigen is unknown. General study points: Non-neoplastic patients had below-expected tissue-blood divergence, while all gliomas exceeded expectation.

The specimen was glioma tissue, nonneoplastic brain tissue, or PBMCs (not recorded which). The sequence came from a human donor with low-grade glioma or glioblastoma, undergoing nonglioma brain surgery, or in good health (not recorded which).

This CDR3 is CASSLDLVTDTQYF. CDR3 nucleotide sequence: TGTGCCAGCAGTTTAGACCTTGTAACAGATACGCAGTATTTT. The chain has TRBV12-3 or TRBV12-4 and TRBJ2-3; D gene unclear. This CDR3 is 14 amino acids long. The germline V and J ends were trimmed by 1 base and 3 bases, with 8 bases remaining between them.